The rows below give T cell receptor beta chains drawn from one sample of a study of T cells in Graves' hyperthyroidism and ophthalmopathy. MiXCR, run by TCRdb on the multiplex PCR reads, gives a single entry per CDR3 protein. The sample has about 560,000 distinct CDR3 sequences, around 15% seen once. The sample consisted of blood. All receptors come from a woman between 18 and 29 years old with Graves' hyperthyroidism. Both conserved end residues are part of each CDR3. Each record gives: J gene, clone size, D gene, V gene, CDR3 DNA, CDR3 protein. D genes are given only for firm matches. The size entry is marked missing in some rows and otherwise reads once, few, many or a size class.

j_call: TRBJ1-3; clone_size: -; d_call: TRBD1; v_call: TRBV5-5; cdr3_nt: TGTGCCAGCAGTTCCGGGACAGGGGCAAACACCATATATTTT; cdr3_aa: CASSSGTGANTIYF
j_call: TRBJ2-1; clone_size: few; d_call: -; v_call: TRBV19; cdr3_nt: TGTGCCTCCATCCAGGGGAATGAGCAGTTCTTC; cdr3_aa: CASIQGNEQFF
j_call: TRBJ2-1; clone_size: -; d_call: TRBD2; v_call: TRBV4-1; cdr3_nt: TGCGCCAGCAGCCCCGACGGACTAGCGGGAGTGATTTACAATGAGCAGTTCTTC; cdr3_aa: CASSPDGLAGVIYNEQFF
j_call: TRBJ1-2; clone_size: -; d_call: TRBD1; v_call: TRBV28; cdr3_nt: TGTGCCAGCAGGGAGACAGGGGGCGAGCATCGCTACACCTTC; cdr3_aa: CASRETGGEHRYTF
j_call: TRBJ1-2; clone_size: few; d_call: TRBD1; v_call: TRBV6-2/TRBV6-3; cdr3_nt: TGTGCCAGCGGGGACAGGGTTCAAGGTGGCTACACCTTC; cdr3_aa: CASGDRVQGGYTF
j_call: TRBJ1-6; clone_size: many; d_call: TRBD1; v_call: TRBV12-3/TRBV12-4; cdr3_nt: TGTGCCAGCAGTCCGTGGACAGGGGAAAATTCACCCCTCCACTTT; cdr3_aa: CASSPWTGENSPLHF
j_call: TRBJ1-4; clone_size: -; d_call: -; v_call: TRBV7-9; cdr3_nt: TGTGCCAGCAGCTTAGGGTCCCAGCTTAATGAAAAACTGTTTTTT; cdr3_aa: CASSLGSQLNEKLFF
j_call: TRBJ2-1; clone_size: -; d_call: -; v_call: TRBV7-9; cdr3_nt: TGTGCCAGCAGCTTTTATTCGGGAAATTCGGACGGCTCCTACAATGAGCAGTTCTTC; cdr3_aa: CASSFYSGNSDGSYNEQFF
j_call: TRBJ2-7; clone_size: -; d_call: TRBD2; v_call: TRBV18; cdr3_nt: TGTGCCAGCTCACGGGCCGGGACTAGCGGGAGTTCCGAGCAGTACTTC; cdr3_aa: CASSRAGTSGSSEQYF
j_call: TRBJ1-2; clone_size: many; d_call: -; v_call: TRBV5-1; cdr3_nt: TGCGCCAGCAGCGAGAGCTCGGGGCCCTCGGGCTACACCTTC; cdr3_aa: CASSESSGPSGYTF
j_call: TRBJ2-7; clone_size: -; d_call: TRBD1; v_call: TRBV30; cdr3_nt: TGTGCCTGGAGCGGGACAGGGAGGACCTACGAGCAGTACTTC; cdr3_aa: CAWSGTGRTYEQYF
j_call: TRBJ2-3; clone_size: many; d_call: TRBD2; v_call: TRBV7-8; cdr3_nt: TGTGCCAGCAGCCCTAGCGGGAGGGCCATAAGTAGGTCAGATACGCAGTATTTT; cdr3_aa: CASSPSGRAISRSDTQYF
j_call: TRBJ1-2; clone_size: many; d_call: -; v_call: TRBV13; cdr3_nt: TGTGCCAGCAGCACGACAGACTCTAACTATGGCTACACCTTC; cdr3_aa: CASSTTDSNYGYTF
j_call: TRBJ2-7; clone_size: many; d_call: TRBD1; v_call: TRBV20-1; cdr3_nt: TGCAGTGCCCCTCCCAGGGGGCTCTACGAGCAGTACTTC; cdr3_aa: CSAPPRGLYEQYF
j_call: TRBJ2-3; clone_size: -; d_call: TRBD2; v_call: TRBV30; cdr3_nt: TGTGCCTGGGGGGCCCCAGGGCGGGAGCCACCAGATACGCAGTATTTT; cdr3_aa: CAWGAPGREPPDTQYF
j_call: TRBJ2-7; clone_size: many; d_call: TRBD1; v_call: TRBV2; cdr3_nt: TGTGCCAGCAGTGCGGACAGGGCCCACGAGCAGTACTTC; cdr3_aa: CASSADRAHEQYF
j_call: TRBJ2-7; clone_size: many; d_call: TRBD2; v_call: TRBV12-3/TRBV12-4; cdr3_nt: TGTGCCAGCAGTCCTAGCGGGAGGGCCTTCTACGAGCAGTACTTC; cdr3_aa: CASSPSGRAFYEQYF
j_call: TRBJ2-1; clone_size: -; d_call: TRBD1; v_call: TRBV19; cdr3_nt: TGTGCCAGTAACGACCCCGGGACAGGGTATGAGCAGTTCTTC; cdr3_aa: CASNDPGTGYEQFF
j_call: TRBJ2-5; clone_size: -; d_call: -; v_call: TRBV27; cdr3_nt: TGTGCCAGCAGTTTACTTCTCCAAGAGACCCAGTACTTC; cdr3_aa: CASSLLLQETQYF
j_call: TRBJ2-1; clone_size: many; d_call: TRBD1; v_call: TRBV2; cdr3_nt: TGTGCCAGCAGTGAGGACAGGGGGAGCTACAATGAGCAGTTCTTC; cdr3_aa: CASSEDRGSYNEQFF
j_call: TRBJ1-1; clone_size: -; d_call: -; v_call: TRBV20-1; cdr3_nt: TGCAGTGTCAAACAGCTTGGGGCTTTCTTT; cdr3_aa: CSVKQLGAFF
j_call: TRBJ2-1; clone_size: many; d_call: TRBD2; v_call: TRBV10-3; cdr3_nt: TGTGCCATCAGTGAGGTGCTAGCGGGGGCTACTTACAATGAGCAGTTCTTC; cdr3_aa: CAISEVLAGATYNEQFF
j_call: TRBJ2-1; clone_size: -; d_call: TRBD2; v_call: TRBV24-1; cdr3_nt: TGTGCCACCAGTGATCACTGGACTAGGCTCTGTCATACCTACAATGAGCAGTTCTTC; cdr3_aa: CATSDHWTRLCHTYNEQFF
j_call: TRBJ2-1; clone_size: few; d_call: -; v_call: TRBV7-9; cdr3_nt: TGTGCCAGCAGCCAAGAAAGGGACTCCCCCCAGGGTGAGCAGTTCTTC; cdr3_aa: CASSQERDSPQGEQFF
j_call: TRBJ2-7; clone_size: -; d_call: -; v_call: TRBV20-1; cdr3_nt: TGCAGTGCAGCACGCCAGGGGAGAAACGAGCAGTACTTC; cdr3_aa: CSAARQGRNEQYF
j_call: TRBJ2-3; clone_size: -; d_call: TRBD2; v_call: TRBV6-1; cdr3_nt: TGTGCCAGCAAACCCAGCGGGGGGGTGGTGAATACGCAGTATTTT; cdr3_aa: CASKPSGGVVNTQYF
j_call: TRBJ2-1; clone_size: many; d_call: TRBD2; v_call: TRBV7-6; cdr3_nt: TGTGCCAGCAGCTCCCCCGGCGGAGCGGGGAACTACAATGAGCAGTTCTTC; cdr3_aa: CASSSPGGAGNYNEQFF
j_call: TRBJ2-1; clone_size: many; d_call: -; v_call: TRBV18; cdr3_nt: TGTGCCAGCTCACCACGTCAAAGGGACAATGAGCAGTTCTTC; cdr3_aa: CASSPRQRDNEQFF
j_call: TRBJ1-1; clone_size: -; d_call: -; v_call: TRBV5-1; cdr3_nt: TGCGCCAGCAGCGTAGGGGATTTGGGGGCACCCACTGAAGCTTTCTTT; cdr3_aa: CASSVGDLGAPTEAFF
j_call: TRBJ1-5; clone_size: -; d_call: TRBD1; v_call: TRBV18; cdr3_nt: TGTGCCAGCTCACCAACAACACTCGGGACAGGGGCCAGGCAGCCCCAGCATTTT; cdr3_aa: CASSPTTLGTGARQPQHF
j_call: TRBJ1-6; clone_size: many; d_call: -; v_call: TRBV7-8; cdr3_nt: TGTGCCAGCAGCCAGACAGGCGGGGGTTCACCCCTCCACTTT; cdr3_aa: CASSQTGGGSPLHF
j_call: TRBJ1-2; clone_size: few; d_call: -; v_call: TRBV12-3/TRBV12-4; cdr3_nt: TGTGCCACGTCTGGCGGGAGGACGAATAATGGCTACACCTTC; cdr3_aa: CATSGGRTNNGYTF